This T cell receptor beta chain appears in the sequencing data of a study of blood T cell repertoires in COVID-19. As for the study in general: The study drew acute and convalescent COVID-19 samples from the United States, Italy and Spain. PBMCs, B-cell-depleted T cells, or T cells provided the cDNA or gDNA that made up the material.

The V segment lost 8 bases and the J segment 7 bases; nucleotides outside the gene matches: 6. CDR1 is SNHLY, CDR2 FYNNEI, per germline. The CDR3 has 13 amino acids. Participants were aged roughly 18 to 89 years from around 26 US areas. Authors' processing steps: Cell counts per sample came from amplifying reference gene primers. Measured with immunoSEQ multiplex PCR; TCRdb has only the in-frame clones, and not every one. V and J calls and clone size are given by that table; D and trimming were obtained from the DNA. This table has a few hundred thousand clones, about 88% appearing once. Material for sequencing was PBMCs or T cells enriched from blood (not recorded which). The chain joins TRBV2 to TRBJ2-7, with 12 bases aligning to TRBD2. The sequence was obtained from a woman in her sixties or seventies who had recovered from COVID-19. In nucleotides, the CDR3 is TGTGCCAGCCGACTAGCGGGGGCGAGGGAGCAGTACTTC. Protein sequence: CASRLAGAREQYF.